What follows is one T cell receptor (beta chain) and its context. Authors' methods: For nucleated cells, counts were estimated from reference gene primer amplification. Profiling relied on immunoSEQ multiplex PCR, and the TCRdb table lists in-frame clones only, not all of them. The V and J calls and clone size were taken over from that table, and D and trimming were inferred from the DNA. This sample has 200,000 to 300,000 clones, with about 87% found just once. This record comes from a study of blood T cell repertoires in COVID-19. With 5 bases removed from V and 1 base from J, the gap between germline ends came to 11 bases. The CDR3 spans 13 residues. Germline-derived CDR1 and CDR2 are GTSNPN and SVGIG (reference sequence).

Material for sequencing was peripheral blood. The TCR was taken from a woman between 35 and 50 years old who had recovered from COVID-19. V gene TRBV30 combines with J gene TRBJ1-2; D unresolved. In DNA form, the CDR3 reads TGTGCCTGGGTAAACGAGGATAACTATGGCTACACCTTC. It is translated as CAWVNEDNYGYTF.